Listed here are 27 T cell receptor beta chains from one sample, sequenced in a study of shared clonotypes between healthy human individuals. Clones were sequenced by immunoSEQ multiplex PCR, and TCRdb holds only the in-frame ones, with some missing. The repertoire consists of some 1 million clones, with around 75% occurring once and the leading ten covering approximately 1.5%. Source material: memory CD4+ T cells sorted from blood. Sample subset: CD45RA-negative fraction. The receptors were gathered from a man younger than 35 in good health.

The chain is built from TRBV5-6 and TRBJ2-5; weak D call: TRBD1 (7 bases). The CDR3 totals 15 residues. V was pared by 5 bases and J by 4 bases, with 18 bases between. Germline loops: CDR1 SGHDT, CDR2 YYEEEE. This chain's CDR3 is CASSTLGQGGETQYF. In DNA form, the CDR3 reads TGTGCCAGCAGTACCCTGGGGCAGGGGGGAGAGACCCAGTACTTC.

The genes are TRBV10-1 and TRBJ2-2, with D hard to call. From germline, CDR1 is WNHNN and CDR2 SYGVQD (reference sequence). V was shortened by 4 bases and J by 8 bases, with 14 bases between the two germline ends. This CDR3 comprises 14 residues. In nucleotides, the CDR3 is TGCGCCAGCAGTGTACGGGTGTCGTGGGGGGAGCTGTTTTTT. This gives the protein CASSVRVSWGELFF.

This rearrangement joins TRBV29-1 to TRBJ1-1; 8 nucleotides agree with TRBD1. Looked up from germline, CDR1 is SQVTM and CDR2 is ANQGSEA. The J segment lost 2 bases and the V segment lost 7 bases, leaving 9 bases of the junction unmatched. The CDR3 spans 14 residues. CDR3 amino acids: CSANTGTGNTEAFF. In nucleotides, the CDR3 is TGCAGCGCCAATACCGGGACAGGCAACACTGAAGCTTTCTTT. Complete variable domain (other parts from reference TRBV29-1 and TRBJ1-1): SAVISQKPSRDICQRGTSLTIQCQVDSQVTMMFWYRQQPGQSLTLIATANQGSEATYESGFVIDKFPISRPNLTFSTLTVSNMSPEDSSIYLCSANTGTGNTEAFFGQGTRLTVV.

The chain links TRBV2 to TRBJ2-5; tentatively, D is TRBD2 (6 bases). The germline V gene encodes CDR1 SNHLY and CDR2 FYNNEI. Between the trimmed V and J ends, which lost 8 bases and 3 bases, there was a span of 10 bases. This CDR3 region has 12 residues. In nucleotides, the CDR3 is TGTGCCAGCCTGGGGGGAGAAGAGACCCAGTACTTC. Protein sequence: CASLGGEETQYF.

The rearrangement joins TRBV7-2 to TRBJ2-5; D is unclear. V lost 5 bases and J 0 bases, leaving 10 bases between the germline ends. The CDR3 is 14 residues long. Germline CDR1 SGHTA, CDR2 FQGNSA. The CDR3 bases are TGTGCCAGCAGCCCGACACGTCACCAAGAGACCCAGTACTTC. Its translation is CASSPTRHQETQYF.

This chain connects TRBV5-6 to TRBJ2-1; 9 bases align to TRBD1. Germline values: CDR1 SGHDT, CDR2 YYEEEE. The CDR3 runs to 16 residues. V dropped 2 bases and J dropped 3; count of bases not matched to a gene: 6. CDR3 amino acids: CASSLPTGGGYNEQFF. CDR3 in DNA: TGTGCCAGCAGCTTACCGACAGGGGGAGGCTACAATGAGCAGTTCTTC.

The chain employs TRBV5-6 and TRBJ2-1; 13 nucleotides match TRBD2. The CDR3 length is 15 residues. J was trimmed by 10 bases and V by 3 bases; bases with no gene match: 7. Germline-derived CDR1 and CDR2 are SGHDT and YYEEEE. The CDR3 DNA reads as TGTGCCAGCAGCTCCTCGGGACTAGCGGGACTCGAGCAGTTCTTC. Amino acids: CASSSSGLAGLEQFF.

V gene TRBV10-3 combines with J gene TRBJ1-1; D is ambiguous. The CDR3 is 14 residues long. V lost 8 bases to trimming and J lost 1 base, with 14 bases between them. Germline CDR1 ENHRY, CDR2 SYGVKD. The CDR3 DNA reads TGTGCCATCCGAGGGCTCGGCCAGAACACTGAAGCTTTCTTT. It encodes CAIRGLGQNTEAFF.

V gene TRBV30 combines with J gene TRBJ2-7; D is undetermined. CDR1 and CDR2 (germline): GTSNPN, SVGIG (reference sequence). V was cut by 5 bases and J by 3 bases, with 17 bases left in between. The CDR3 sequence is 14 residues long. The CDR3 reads CAWASRHSYYEQYF. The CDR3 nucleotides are TGTGCCTGGGCCAGCAGGCACTCTTACTACGAGCAGTACTTC.

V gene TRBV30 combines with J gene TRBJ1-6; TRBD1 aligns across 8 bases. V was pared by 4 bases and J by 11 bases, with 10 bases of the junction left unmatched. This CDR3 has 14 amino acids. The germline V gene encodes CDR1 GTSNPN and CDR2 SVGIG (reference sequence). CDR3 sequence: CAWTTGQAFTPLHF. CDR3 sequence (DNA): TGTGCCTGGACCACGGGACAGGCGTTCACACCCCTCCACTTT.

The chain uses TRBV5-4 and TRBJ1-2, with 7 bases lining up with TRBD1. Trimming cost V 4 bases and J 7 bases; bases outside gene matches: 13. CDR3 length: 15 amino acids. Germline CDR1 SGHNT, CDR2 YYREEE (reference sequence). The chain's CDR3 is CASSPRDQGGGGYTF. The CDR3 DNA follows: TGTGCCAGCAGCCCGAGGGATCAGGGGGGCGGTGGCTACACCTTC.

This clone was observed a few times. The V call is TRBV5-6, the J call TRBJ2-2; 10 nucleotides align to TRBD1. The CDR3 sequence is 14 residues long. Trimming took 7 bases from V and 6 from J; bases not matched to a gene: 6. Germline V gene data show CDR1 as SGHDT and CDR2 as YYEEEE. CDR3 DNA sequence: TGTGCCAGCCAGGGGACAGGGGAAGCCGGGGAGCTGTTTTTT. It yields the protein CASQGTGEAGELFF.

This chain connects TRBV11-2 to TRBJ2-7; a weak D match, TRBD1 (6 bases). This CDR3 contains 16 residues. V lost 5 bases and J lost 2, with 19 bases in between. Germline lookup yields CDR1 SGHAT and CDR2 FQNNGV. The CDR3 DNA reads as TGTGCCAGCAGCCCCGTCCAGGGGCGCAGACCCTACGAGCAGTACTTC. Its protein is CASSPVQGRRPYEQYF.

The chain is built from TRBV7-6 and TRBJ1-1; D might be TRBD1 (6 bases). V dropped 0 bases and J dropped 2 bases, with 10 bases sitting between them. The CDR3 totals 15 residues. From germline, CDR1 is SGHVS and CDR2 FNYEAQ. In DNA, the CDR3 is TGTGCCAGCAGCTTAGCGGGGGGCGTCAACACTGAAGCTTTCTTT. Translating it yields CASSLAGGVNTEAFF.

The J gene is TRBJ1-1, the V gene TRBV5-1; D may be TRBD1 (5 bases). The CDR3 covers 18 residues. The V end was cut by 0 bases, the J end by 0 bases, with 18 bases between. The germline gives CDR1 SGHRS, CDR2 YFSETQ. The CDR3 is CASSLVRGSGTVNTEAFF. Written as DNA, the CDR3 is TGCGCCAGCAGCTTGGTTCGGGGGTCTGGGACGGTGAACACTGAAGCTTTCTTT.

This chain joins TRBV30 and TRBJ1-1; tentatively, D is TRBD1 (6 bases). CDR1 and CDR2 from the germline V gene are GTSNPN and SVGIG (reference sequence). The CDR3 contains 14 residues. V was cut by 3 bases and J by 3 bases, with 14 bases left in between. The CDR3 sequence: CAWRLVGGHTEAFF. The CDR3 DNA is TGTGCCTGGAGGCTGGTGGGGGGCCACACTGAAGCTTTCTTT.

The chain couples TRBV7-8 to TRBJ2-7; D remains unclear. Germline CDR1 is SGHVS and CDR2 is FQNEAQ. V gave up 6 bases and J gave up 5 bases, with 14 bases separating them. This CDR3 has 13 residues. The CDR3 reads CASRGPGLNEQYF. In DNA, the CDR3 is TGTGCCAGCAGGGGCCCGGGCCTGAACGAGCAGTACTTC.

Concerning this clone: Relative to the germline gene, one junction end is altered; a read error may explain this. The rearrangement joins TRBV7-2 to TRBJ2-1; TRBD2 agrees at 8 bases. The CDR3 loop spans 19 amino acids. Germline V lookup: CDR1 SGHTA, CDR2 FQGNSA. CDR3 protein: CASNLFGGSGRYLDNEQFF. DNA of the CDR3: TGTGCCAGCAACTTATTTGGTGGCAGCGGGAGATACTTGGACAATGAGCAGTTCTTC.

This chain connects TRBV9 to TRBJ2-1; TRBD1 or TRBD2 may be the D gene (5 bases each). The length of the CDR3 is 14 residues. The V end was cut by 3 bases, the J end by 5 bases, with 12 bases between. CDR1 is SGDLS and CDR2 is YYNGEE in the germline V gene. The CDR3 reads CASSAGTKDNEQFF. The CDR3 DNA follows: TGTGCCAGCAGCGCCGGGACCAAGGACAATGAGCAGTTCTTC.

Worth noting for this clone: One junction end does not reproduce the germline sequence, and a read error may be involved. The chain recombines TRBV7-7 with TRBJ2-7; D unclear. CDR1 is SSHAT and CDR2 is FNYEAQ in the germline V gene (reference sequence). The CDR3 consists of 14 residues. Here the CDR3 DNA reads TGTGCTAGCAGTCCAAACGGGCCCGAGTACGAGCAGTACTTC. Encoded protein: CASSPNGPEYEQYF.

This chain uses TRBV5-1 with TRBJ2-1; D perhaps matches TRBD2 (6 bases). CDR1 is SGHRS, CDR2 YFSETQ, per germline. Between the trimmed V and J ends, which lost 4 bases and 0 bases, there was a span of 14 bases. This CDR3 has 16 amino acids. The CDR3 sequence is CASSMLASSSYNEQFF. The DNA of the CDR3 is TGCGCCAGCAGCATGCTAGCGTCGAGCTCCTACAATGAGCAGTTCTTC.

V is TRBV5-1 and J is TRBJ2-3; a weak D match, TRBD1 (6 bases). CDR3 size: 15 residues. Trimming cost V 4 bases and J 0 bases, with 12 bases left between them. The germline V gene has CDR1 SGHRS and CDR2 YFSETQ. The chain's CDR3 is CASSNHRDSTDTQYF. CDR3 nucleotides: TGCGCCAGCAGCAACCACAGGGATAGCACAGATACGCAGTATTTT. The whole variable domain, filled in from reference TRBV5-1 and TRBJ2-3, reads KAGVTQTPRYLIKTRGQQVTLSCSPISGHRSVSWYQQTPGQGLQFLFEYFSETQRNKGNFPGRFSGRQFSNSRSEMNVSTLELGDSALYLCASSNHRDSTDTQYFGPGTRLTVL.

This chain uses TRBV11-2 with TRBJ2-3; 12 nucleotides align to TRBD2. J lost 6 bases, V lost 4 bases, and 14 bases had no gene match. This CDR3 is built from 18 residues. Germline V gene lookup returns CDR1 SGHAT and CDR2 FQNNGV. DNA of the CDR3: TGTGCCAGCAGCTATTATAGGGCTAGCGGGAGGGCCTGGGATACGCAGTATTTT. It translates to CASSYYRASGRAWDTQYF.

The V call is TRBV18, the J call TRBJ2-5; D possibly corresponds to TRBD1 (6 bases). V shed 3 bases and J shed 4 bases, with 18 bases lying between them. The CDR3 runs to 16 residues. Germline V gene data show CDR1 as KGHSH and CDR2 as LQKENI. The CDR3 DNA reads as TGTGCCAGCTCACCTCGACAGGACAGCGGTGGAGAGACCCAGTACTTC. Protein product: CASSPRQDSGGETQYF.

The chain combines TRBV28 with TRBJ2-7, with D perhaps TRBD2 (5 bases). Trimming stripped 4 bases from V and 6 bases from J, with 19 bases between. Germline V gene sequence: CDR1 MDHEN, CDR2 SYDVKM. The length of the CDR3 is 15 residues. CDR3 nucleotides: TGTGCCAGCAGTTCTAGCCCCCAAGCGAGTAGCGAGCAGTACTTC. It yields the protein CASSSSPQASSEQYF. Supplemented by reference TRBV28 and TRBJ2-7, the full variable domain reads DVKVTQSSRYLVKRTGEKVFLECVQDMDHENMFWYRQDPGLGLRLIYFSYDVKMKEKGDIPEGYSVSREKKERFSLILESASTNQTSMYLCASSSSPQASSEQYFGPGTRLTVT.

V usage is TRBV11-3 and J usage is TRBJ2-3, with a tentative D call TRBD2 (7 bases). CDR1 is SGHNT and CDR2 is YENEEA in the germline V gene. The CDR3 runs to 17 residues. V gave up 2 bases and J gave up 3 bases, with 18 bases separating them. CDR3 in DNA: TGTGCCAGCAGCTTACGTAAGGGGGGGGGCCAAACAGATACGCAGTATTTT. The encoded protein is CASSLRKGGGQTDTQYF.

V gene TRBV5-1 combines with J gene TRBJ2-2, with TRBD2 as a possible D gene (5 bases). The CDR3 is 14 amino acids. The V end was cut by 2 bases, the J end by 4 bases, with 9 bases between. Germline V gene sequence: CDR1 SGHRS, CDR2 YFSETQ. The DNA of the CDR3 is TGCGCCAGCAGCTTTGAAAGCGGCACCGGGGAGCTGTTTTTT. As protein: CASSFESGTGELFF.